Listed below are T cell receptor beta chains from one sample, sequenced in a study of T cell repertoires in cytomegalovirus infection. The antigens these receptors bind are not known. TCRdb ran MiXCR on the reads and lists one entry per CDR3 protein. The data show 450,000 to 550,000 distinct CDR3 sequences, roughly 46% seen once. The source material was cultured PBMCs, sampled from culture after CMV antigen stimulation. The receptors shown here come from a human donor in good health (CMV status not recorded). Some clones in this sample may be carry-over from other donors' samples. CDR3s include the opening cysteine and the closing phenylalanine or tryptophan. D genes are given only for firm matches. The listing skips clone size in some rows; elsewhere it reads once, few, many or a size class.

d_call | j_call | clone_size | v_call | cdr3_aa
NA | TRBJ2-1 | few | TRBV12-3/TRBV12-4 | CASSFGAGYSYNEQFF
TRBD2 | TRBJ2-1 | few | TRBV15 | CATSRVSSGLSYNEQFF
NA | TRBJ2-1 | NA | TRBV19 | CASSTPNPITAAYNEQFF
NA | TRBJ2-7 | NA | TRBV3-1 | CASSLQGAYERYF
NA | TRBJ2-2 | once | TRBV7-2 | CASSISIAGELFF
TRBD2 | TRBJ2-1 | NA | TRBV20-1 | CSATLGLAASRYEQFF
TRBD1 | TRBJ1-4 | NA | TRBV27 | CASRPDLPGQSNEKLFF
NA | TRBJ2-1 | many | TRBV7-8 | CASSLVPWYSNEQFF
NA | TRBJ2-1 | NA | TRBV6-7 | CASSYTRDWGYNEQFF
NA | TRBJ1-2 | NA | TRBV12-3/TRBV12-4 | CASSLVGGRGDYGYTF
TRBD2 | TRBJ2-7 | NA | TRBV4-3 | CASSQVTSGSIDEQYF
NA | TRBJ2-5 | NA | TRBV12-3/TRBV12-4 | CASSATSGETQYF
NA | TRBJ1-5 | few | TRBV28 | CASSLPNRAGAPQHF
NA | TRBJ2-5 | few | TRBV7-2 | CASSYGLQETQYF
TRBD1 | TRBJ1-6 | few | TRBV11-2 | CASSLGQGGPPLHF
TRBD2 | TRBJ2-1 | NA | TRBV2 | CASTTSRITEQFF
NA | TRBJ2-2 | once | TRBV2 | CASSVGGGELFF
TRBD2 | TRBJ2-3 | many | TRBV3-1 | CASRGRTSGRAGRPDTQYF
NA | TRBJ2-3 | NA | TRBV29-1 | CSVEEIGSTDTQYF
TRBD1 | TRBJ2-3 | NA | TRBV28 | CASTCRDRDRDTQYF
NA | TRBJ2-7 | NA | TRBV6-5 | CASKAWRGDHEQYF
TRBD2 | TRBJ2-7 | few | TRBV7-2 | CASSSRAGASYEQYF
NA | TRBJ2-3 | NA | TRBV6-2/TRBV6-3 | CASSYSSWDTQYF
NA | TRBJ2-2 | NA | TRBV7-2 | CASSLGAGSRTGELFF
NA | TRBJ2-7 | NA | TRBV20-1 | CSAQEVYEQYF
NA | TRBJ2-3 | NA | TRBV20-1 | CSASGQGRDTQYF
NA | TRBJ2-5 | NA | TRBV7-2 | CASSLGTVKETQYF
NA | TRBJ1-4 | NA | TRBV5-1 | CASSPGGALGEKLFF
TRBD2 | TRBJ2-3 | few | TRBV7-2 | CASSLTSGIMDTQYF
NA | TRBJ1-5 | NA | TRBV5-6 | CASSLWGSNQPQHF